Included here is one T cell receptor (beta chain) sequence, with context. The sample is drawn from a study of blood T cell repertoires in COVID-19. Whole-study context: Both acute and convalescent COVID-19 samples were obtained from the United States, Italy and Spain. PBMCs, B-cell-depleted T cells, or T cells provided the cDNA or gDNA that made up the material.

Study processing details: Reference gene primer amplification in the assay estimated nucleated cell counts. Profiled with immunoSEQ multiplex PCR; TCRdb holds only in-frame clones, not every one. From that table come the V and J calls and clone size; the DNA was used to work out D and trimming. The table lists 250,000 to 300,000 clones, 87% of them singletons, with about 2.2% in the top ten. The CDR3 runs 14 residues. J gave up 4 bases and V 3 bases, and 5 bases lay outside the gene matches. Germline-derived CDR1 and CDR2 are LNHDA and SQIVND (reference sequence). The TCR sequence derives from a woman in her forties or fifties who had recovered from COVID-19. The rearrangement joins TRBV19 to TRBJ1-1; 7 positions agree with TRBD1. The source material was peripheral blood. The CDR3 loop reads CASSITGAITEAFF. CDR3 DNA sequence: TGTGCCAGTAGTATTACAGGGGCTATCACTGAAGCTTTCTTT. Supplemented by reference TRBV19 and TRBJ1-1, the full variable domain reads DGGITQSPKYLFRKEGQNVTLSCEQNLNHDAMYWYRQDPGQGLRLIYYSQIVNDFQKGDIAEGYSVSREKKESFPLTVTSAQKNPTAFYLCASSITGAITEAFFGQGTRLTVV.